This T cell receptor (beta chain) was recovered during a study of blood T cell repertoires in COVID-19. Whole-study context: Material from acute and convalescent COVID-19 was sourced from the United States, Italy and Spain. The analysed material was cDNA or gDNA that came from T cells, B-cell-depleted T cells, or PBMCs.

CDR1 LGHNT and CDR2 FRNRAP come from the germline V gene. The CDR3 runs to 16 residues. J gave up 6 bases and V 6 bases, and 11 bases lay outside the gene matches. The authors' processing: Estimation of nucleated cell counts relied on the amplification of reference gene primers. Sequencing used immunoSEQ multiplex PCR; TCRdb keeps in-frame clones, though not all of them. The V and J calls and clone size come from that table; D and trimming were worked out from the DNA. The table lists about 290,000 clones, 85% to 90% of them singletons, with approximately 12% in the top ten. Seattle participants joined during active infection and were tracked over time.

The specimen sequenced was peripheral blood. The sequence was obtained from a woman in her 30s with COVID-19, enrolled during active disease. The chain uses TRBV12-5 and TRBJ1-2, with 12 bases identical to TRBD1. The CDR3 coding sequence is TGTGCTAGTGGCCGGGCCTCCGGGACAGGGGGCAATGGCTACACCTTC. Translation gives CASGRASGTGGNGYTF.